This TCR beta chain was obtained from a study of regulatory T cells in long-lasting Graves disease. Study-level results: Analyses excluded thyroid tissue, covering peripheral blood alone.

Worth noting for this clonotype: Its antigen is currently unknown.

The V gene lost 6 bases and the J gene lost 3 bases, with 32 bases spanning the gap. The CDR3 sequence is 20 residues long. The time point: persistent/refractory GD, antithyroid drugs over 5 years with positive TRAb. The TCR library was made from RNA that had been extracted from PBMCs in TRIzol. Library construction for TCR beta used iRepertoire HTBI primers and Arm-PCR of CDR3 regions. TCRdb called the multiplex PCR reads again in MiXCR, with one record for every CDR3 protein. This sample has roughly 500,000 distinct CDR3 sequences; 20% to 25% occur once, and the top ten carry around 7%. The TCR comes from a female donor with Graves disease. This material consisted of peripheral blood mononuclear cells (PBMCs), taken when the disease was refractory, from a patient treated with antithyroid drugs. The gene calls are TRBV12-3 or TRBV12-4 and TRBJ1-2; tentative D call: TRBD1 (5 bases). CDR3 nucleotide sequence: TGTGCCAGCAGCCAAGAAAGAATTACCCCGGGGGACCCGGAGGACTATGGCTACACCTTC. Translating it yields CASSQERITPGDPEDYGYTF.